These T cell receptor beta chains were read from a single sample in a study of technical replicates of blood from a few donors. Sequencing used immunoSEQ multiplex PCR; TCRdb keeps in-frame clones, though not all of them. The table shows about 68,000 clones, with around 97% occurring only once. Sequenced input: T cells isolated from PBMCs. The receptor set was obtained from a human donor in good health. Both conserved end residues are part of each CDR3. A D gene is named only where the DNA matches it firmly. Size is stated for part of the rows, as once, few or many counts, or as a class when the clone is expanded.

abundance	v_gene	j_gene	d_gene	CDR3nt	CDR3aa
.	TRBV12-5	TRBJ2-1	TRBD2	TGTGCTAGTGGAACAAGCGGGGCCTGGGATGAGCAGTTCTTC	CASGTSGAWDEQFF
.	TRBV28	TRBJ1-1	.	TGTGCCAGCAGCCTTAGTTATGAAGCTTTCTTT	CASSLSYEAFF
.	TRBV2	TRBJ1-5	.	TGTGCCAGCAGTGAAGCGGGACTCAATCAGCCCCAGCATTTT	CASSEAGLNQPQHF
.	TRBV11-3	TRBJ2-1	.	TGTGCCAGCAGCTTAGACTACGGTTCCTACAATGAGCAGTTCTTC	CASSLDYGSYNEQFF
.	TRBV5-1	TRBJ1-4	.	TGCGCCAGCAGCTTGGGAGGAGGTAATGAAAAACTGTTTTTT	CASSLGGGNEKLFF
.	TRBV5-4	TRBJ2-7	.	TGTGCCAGCAGCTCCAACTACGAGCAGTACTTC	CASSSNYEQYF
.	TRBV30	TRBJ2-7	.	TGTGCCTGGAGTGTAGGAGCGGTTGGCTCCTACGAGCAGTACTTC	CAWSVGAVGSYEQYF
once	TRBV5-6	TRBJ1-5	TRBD1	TGTGCCAGCAGCTTGGCGGACAGGGGGGATCAGCCCCAGCATTTT	CASSLADRGDQPQHF
.	TRBV18	TRBJ2-1	.	TGTGCCAGCTCACCACGGGCCCAGGATGAGCAGTTCTTC	CASSPRAQDEQFF
once	TRBV7-8	TRBJ1-2	.	TGTGCCAGCAGCTTAGCAGGACAGACTAACTATGGCTACACCTTC	CASSLAGQTNYGYTF
.	TRBV5-1	TRBJ2-3	.	TGCGCCAGCAGCCTCTCAGGGGAACTAACCTACCACACAGATACGCAGTATTTT	CASSLSGELTYHTDTQYF
.	TRBV5-1	TRBJ2-7	TRBD1	TGCGCCAGCAGCTTGAATCAGGGGACAGGCGTATACGAGCAGTACTTC	CASSLNQGTGVYEQYF
.	TRBV7-3	TRBJ2-2	.	TGTGCCAGCAGCCAAGGCGGAGGGAACACCGGGGAGCTGTTTTTT	CASSQGGGNTGELFF
.	TRBV25-1	TRBJ1-5	.	TGTGCCAGCATACAGGGAGAACAGCCCCAGCATTTT	CASIQGEQPQHF
.	TRBV18	TRBJ1-5	TRBD1	TGTGCCAGCTCACCAACAGGGGACAGCAATCAGCCCCAGCATTTT	CASSPTGDSNQPQHF
.	TRBV2	TRBJ2-7	.	TGTGCCAGCATCTGTCATAAGCGCGAGCAGTACTTC	CASICHKREQYF
.	TRBV7-3	TRBJ2-1	TRBD2	TGTGCCAGCAGCTTACGAAAAGCGGGAGGCTCCAGGGGCCTTGATGAGCAGTTCTTC	CASSLRKAGGSRGLDEQFF
.	TRBV10-3	TRBJ2-5	TRBD2	TGTGCCACCGGACTAGCGGGAGAAGAGACCCAGTACTTC	CATGLAGEETQYF
.	TRBV2	TRBJ1-4	.	TGTGCCAGCGGGCGAATGGACAGCGAGGGTGAAAAACTGTTTTTT	CASGRMDSEGEKLFF
.	TRBV5-1	TRBJ2-2	.	TGCGCCAGCAGCTTGGACTACACCGGGGAGCTGTTTTTT	CASSLDYTGELFF
.	TRBV27	TRBJ2-3	TRBD2	TGTGCCAGCAGTCCAAGCGGACTAGCGCTTACAGATACGCAGTATTTT	CASSPSGLALTDTQYF
.	TRBV30	TRBJ2-7	TRBD1	TGTGCCTGGAGAGGACAGGGACGGCAGCAGTACTTC	CAWRGQGRQQYF
few	TRBV4-1	TRBJ2-1	.	TGCGCCAGCAGCCCTGGAGCAAACTACAATGAGCAGTTCTTC	CASSPGANYNEQFF
.	TRBV6-6	TRBJ2-7	.	TGTGCCAGCACTACAGGTCCGGGAGAGATATACTACGAGCAGTACTTC	CASTTGPGEIYYEQYF
.	TRBV5-4	TRBJ2-7	TRBD2	TGTGCCAGCAGCCCCCTAGCGGGTTCCTACGAGCAGTACTTC	CASSPLAGSYEQYF
.	TRBV27	TRBJ2-3	.	TGTGCCAGCAGGGGGACTGTTGAGGAGCAGTATTTT	CASRGTVEEQYF
.	TRBV14	TRBJ1-5	.	TGTGCCAGCAGCGGGGGCCAGAATCAGCCCCAGCATTTT	CASSGGQNQPQHF
.	TRBV15	TRBJ1-3	TRBD1	TGTGCCACCAGCAGAGGACAGGGGCCCCTAGGATACACCATATATTTT	CATSRGQGPLGYTIYF
.	TRBV2	TRBJ2-7	TRBD2	TGTGCCAGCAGTGAAGAGACCGGACTAGTCCATCGTGAGCAGTACTTC	CASSEETGLVHREQYF
.	TRBV2	TRBJ2-5	TRBD2	TGTGCCAGGGAGGGACTAGCAGAAGAGACCCAGTACTTC	CAREGLAEETQYF
.	TRBV5-1	TRBJ1-2	TRBD1	TGCGCCAGCAGCCCCTGGACAGGGGAGATTGTAGCTAACTATGGCTACACCTTC	CASSPWTGEIVANYGYTF
.	TRBV4-3	TRBJ2-1	TRBD2	TGCGCCAGCAGCCAAGTAAGGCTAGCGGGAAGCCATGAGCAGTTCTTC	CASSQVRLAGSHEQFF
.	TRBV14	TRBJ2-5	.	TGTGCCAGACCTAGATCCGCGGGGGCACAAGAGACCCAGTACTTC	CARPRSAGAQETQYF